The sequence of this T cell receptor beta chain was determined in a study of CD8 T cells in ankylosing spondylitis. Study conclusions and caveats: As for the disease-linked clones, they showed a CD8+ phenotype and occurred at relatively low frequencies in peripheral blood. About 8 highly homologous variants made up a TCR beta motif, and this motif appeared characteristic of ankylosing spondylitis blood. It was reported that disease-linked clones were significantly enriched in matched ankylosing spondylitis synovial fluid.

Using its own MiXCR run on the 5' RACE reads, TCRdb lists one record per CDR3 protein. This table holds more than 250,000 distinct CDR3 sequences, around 10% found once. This clonotype was counted ten times or more. Its antigen is as yet unknown. The CDR3 totals 13 residues. Trimming left V 4 bases short and J 8 bases short, with 15 bases between. Per the germline V gene, CDR1 is SQVTM and CDR2 is ANQGSEA. V gene TRBV29-1 combines with J gene TRBJ1-5; D is unclear. Specimen: blood, either unsorted or a sorted T cell fraction (not recorded which). The receptor's source is a female donor with ankylosing spondylitis or in good health (not recorded which). CDR3 sequence: CSVATSFGEPQHF. CDR3 DNA: TGCAGCGTTGCGACATCTTTTGGAGAGCCCCAGCATTTT.